A single sample gave rise to the 16 T cell receptor beta chains below, sequenced in a study of T-cell memory formation after mild COVID-19 (dated by TCRdb to the early 2020s). Libraries were made using 5' RACE. For sequencing, an Illumina NovaSeq 6000 was employed. TCRdb cleaned the public reads at Q25 with fastp, built clones with MiXCR and kept in-frame beta chains. Every entry covers one CDR3 protein and lists the most common genes and DNA from its rows. Present in this sample are 150,000 to 200,000 distinct CDR3 sequences, roughly 31% of which were seen just once. Together, the top ten hold 9.5% to 15% of the sample. The sequenced sample consisted of PBMCs or a T cell subset sorted from them (not recorded which). These receptors were taken from an adult woman who had mild COVID-19 (a few samples of this study predate the infection). The sample titles of this study are shuffled in the database, so cell type and time point are left out; the donor was told from shared clones.

The rearrangement links TRBV5-1 to TRBJ1-4; D call uncertain. V dropped 0 bases and J dropped 0 bases, with 3 bases sitting between them. This CDR3 comprises 14 residues. Germline V CDR1 and CDR2: SGHRS, YFSETQ. CDR3 loop: CASSLASTNEKLFF. The DNA for the CDR3 is TGCGCCAGCAGCTTGGCATCAACTAATGAAAAACTGTTTTTT.

The chain recombines TRBV7-2 with TRBJ2-3; weak D call: TRBD2 (6 bases). The germline V gene has CDR1 SGHTA and CDR2 FQGNSA. This CDR3 is 15 amino acids long. The ends were cut back, 5 bases at V and 4 bases at J, with 16 bases in the middle. In DNA, the CDR3 is TGTGCCAGCAGCCCGGGACTTCTCAGGGCAGATACGCAGTATTTT. Residues: CASSPGLLRADTQYF.

The chain is built from TRBV12-3 or TRBV12-4 and TRBJ1-2; no clear D gene. The germline V and J ends were trimmed by 4 bases and 4 bases, with 13 bases remaining between them. The CDR3 totals 14 residues. The CDR3 sequence is CASSSFGAGYGYTF. The CDR3 nucleotides are TGTGCCAGCAGTTCCTTCGGAGCGGGCTATGGCTACACCTTC.

The chain couples TRBV7-6 to TRBJ2-1; either TRBD1 or TRBD2 may supply D (5 bases each). V lost 1 base and J lost 10, with 14 bases in between. Germline CDR1 and CDR2: SGHVS and FNYEAQ. CDR3 length equals 14 residues. The CDR3 sequence is CASSLEGHLAEQFF. The CDR3 nucleotides read TGTGCCAGCAGCTTAGAAGGACACCTAGCAGAGCAGTTCTTC.

This clonotype is a singleton in its sample. The gene calls are TRBV6-1 and TRBJ2-3; tentatively, D is TRBD1 or TRBD2 (5 bases each). CDR1 and CDR2 (germline): MNHNS, SASEGT. Deletions cut 1 base from V and 1 base from J, with 12 bases between. The CDR3 is 16 amino acids. In DNA, the CDR3 is TGTGCCAGCAGTGAAGATGTATGGGACCGCACAGATACGCAGTATTTT. Translation: CASSEDVWDRTDTQYF.

The chain links TRBV4-1 to TRBJ1-1; 7 positions agree with TRBD1. The CDR3 is made up of 15 amino acids. V lost 2 bases, J lost 4 bases, and 7 bases stayed unmatched. CDR1 and CDR2 (germline): MGHRA, YSYEKL. The CDR3, as DNA: TGCGCCAGCAGCCAACAAAGACAGGGTGGCACTGAAGCTTTCTTT. Translated, it gives CASSQQRQGGTEAFF.

This chain joins TRBV12-3 or TRBV12-4 and TRBJ2-4; 15 bases match TRBD2. The CDR3 runs 19 residues. The J segment lost 5 bases and the V segment lost 5 bases, leaving 13 bases of the junction unmatched. The CDR3, as DNA: TGTGCCAGCAGTACCCCGGGACTAGCGGGGGGCCGGCCGGAAAACATTCAGTACTTC. The encoded protein is CASSTPGLAGGRPENIQYF.

This chain links TRBV5-1 with TRBJ2-3; 9 bases agree with TRBD2. The CDR3 contains 12 residues. The germline CDR1 and CDR2 sequences are SGHRS and YFSETQ. The junction had 3 bases not matched to a gene; V was cut back by 7 bases and J by 6 bases. CDR3 loop: CASAGGLDTQYF. The CDR3 DNA follows: TGCGCCAGCGCGGGGGGGTTGGATACGCAGTATTTT.

A single count supports this clonotype. The chain couples TRBV9 to TRBJ2-1; D tentatively fits TRBD1 or TRBD2 (5 bases each). The CDR3 loop spans 15 amino acids. V was clipped by 3 bases and J by 3 bases, with 13 bases between them. Germline values: CDR1 SGDLS, CDR2 YYNGEE. The CDR3 DNA is TGTGCCAGCAGCGAGGGGACGGACGACTACAATGAGCAGTTCTTC. Its translation: CASSEGTDDYNEQFF.

This clonotype appeared many times. The CDR3 reads CASSLASGTQETQYF. The CDR3 bases are TGTGCCAGCAGCTTAGCCTCGGGGACCCAAGAGACCCAGTACTTC. This chain joins TRBV7-9 and TRBJ2-5; D is possibly TRBD1 or TRBD2 (5 bases each). V lost 0 bases and J lost 1, with 9 bases in between. The CDR3 loop spans 15 amino acids. CDR1 SEHNR and CDR2 FQNEAQ come from the germline V gene (reference sequence).

This clonotype was counted at least ten times. J is TRBJ1-1 and V is TRBV7-2; no definite D call. CDR1 SGHTA and CDR2 FQGNSA come from the germline V gene. The CDR3 totals 15 residues. Trimming shortened V by 1 base and J by 13 bases, and 22 bases separated the two germline ends. CDR3 sequence reads: CASSLEPSRRHIGFF. The CDR3 DNA is TGTGCCAGCAGCTTAGAACCGAGCAGGCGGCATATCGGTTTCTTT.

This clonotype was seen a handful of times. The chain has TRBV11-3 and TRBJ1-4, with D possibly matching TRBD1 (5 bases). V lost 6 bases, J lost 7 bases, and 12 bases lay in between. The CDR3 is made up of 13 amino acids. Germline CDR1 SGHNT, CDR2 YENEEA. CDR3 region: CASRKGSGEKLFF. The CDR3 bases are TGTGCCAGCAGGAAGGGGTCAGGTGAAAAACTGTTTTTT.

V is TRBV6-5 and J is TRBJ2-5; D is perhaps TRBD2 (5 bases). The germline CDR1 and CDR2 sequences are MNHEY and SVGAGI. This CDR3 has 13 amino acids. The V gene lost 5 bases and the J gene lost 4 bases, with 11 bases spanning the gap. Here the CDR3 DNA reads TGTGCCAGCAGTCGCGGAGGTGCAGAGACCCAGTACTTC. Protein: CASSRGGAETQYF.

This clonotype was counted a few times. The J gene is TRBJ2-5, the V gene TRBV3-1; no clear D. The CDR3 has 12 amino acids. Germline loops: CDR1 LGHDT, CDR2 YNNKEL (reference sequence). V was cut by 0 bases and J by 3 bases, with 2 bases left in between. CDR3 nucleotide sequence: TGTGCCAGCAGCCAAGAAGAAGAGACCCAGTACTTC. It is translated as CASSQEEETQYF.

The chain uses TRBV27 and TRBJ2-5, with D possibly matching TRBD2 (6 bases). Looked up from germline, CDR1 is MNHEY and CDR2 is SMNVEV (reference sequence). V was cut by 4 bases and J by 1 base, with 10 bases left in between. This CDR3 is 14 amino acids long. The CDR3 DNA sequence: TGTGCCAGCAGTTCCTGGAGGGCCCAAGAGACCCAGTACTTC. This codes for CASSSWRAQETQYF.

This clonotype was seen more than once but under ten times. The genes are TRBV9 and TRBJ2-1, with D uncertain. Germline CDR1 SGDLS, CDR2 YYNGEE. This CDR3 contains 12 residues. The V end was cut by 0 bases, the J end by 6 bases, with 4 bases between. DNA of the CDR3: TGTGCCAGCAGCGTAGTAGCCAATGAGCAGTTCTTC. It translates to CASSVVANEQFF.